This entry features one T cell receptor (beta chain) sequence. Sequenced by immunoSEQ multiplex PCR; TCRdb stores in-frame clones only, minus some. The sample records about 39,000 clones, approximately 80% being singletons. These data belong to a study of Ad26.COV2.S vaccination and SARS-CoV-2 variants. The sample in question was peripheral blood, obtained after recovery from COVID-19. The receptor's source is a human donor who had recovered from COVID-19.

Here the CDR3 reads CASSPPTGTNYGYTF. In DNA, the CDR3 is TGTGCCAGCAGCCCTCCGACAGGGACTAACTATGGCTACACCTTC. The chain recombines TRBV14 with TRBJ1-2; 7 bases match TRBD1. Trimming removed 4 bases from V and 0 bases from J; junction bases left unmatched: 5. Germline CDR1 is SGHDN and CDR2 is FVKESK. This CDR3 is built from 15 residues.